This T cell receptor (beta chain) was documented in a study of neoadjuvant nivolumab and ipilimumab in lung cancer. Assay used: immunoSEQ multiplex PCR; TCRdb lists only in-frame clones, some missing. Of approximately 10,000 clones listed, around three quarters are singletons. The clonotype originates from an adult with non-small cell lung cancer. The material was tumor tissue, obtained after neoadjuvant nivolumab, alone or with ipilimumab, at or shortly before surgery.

CDR3 sequence: CATSRAVDRVYEQYF. CDR3 sequence (DNA): TGTGCCACCAGCAGAGCGGTAGACAGGGTCTACGAGCAGTACTTC. V is TRBV15 and J is TRBJ2-7; the match to TRBD1 covers 7 bases. Germline CDR1 reads LNHNV; CDR2 reads YYDKDF (reference sequence). This CDR3 contains 15 residues. Trimming took 1 base from V and 3 from J; bases not matched to a gene: 6.